This TCR beta chain was observed in a study of T cells in Graves' hyperthyroidism and ophthalmopathy. Turning to the study itself: Peripheral blood collection took place at initial diagnosis, before any treatment. Study outcomes and limitations: The model made its ophthalmopathy prediction, and onset followed a median around 6.9 months later.

This clonotype appeared a few times. Its antigen remains unidentified. Amplified TCR beta CDR3 regions came from RNA transcripts. The HTBI primer set drove a first-round RT-PCR of the TCR CDR3. TCRdb re-analysed the multiplex PCR reads in MiXCR, keeping a single row per CDR3 protein. The data hold 110,000 to 150,000 distinct CDR3 sequences, with less than 25% observed a single time. CDR1 and CDR2 from the germline V gene are SGHDN and FVKESK. V lost 3 bases and J 5 bases, leaving 13 bases between the germline ends. The CDR3 runs 14 residues. This TCR was recovered from a woman between 45 and 60 years old with Graves' hyperthyroidism that later progressed to Graves' ophthalmopathy. The specimen sequenced was blood. The chain uses TRBV14 and TRBJ2-5; D may be TRBD2 (6 bases). The CDR3 region is CASSHGTPPETQYF. CDR3 in DNA: TGTGCCAGCAGCCACGGGACTCCACCGGAGACCCAGTACTTC.